A selection of T cell receptor beta chains follows, all from one sample in a study of blood T cell repertoires in COVID-19. The method was immunoSEQ multiplex PCR; TCRdb's version includes in-frame clones alone and lacks a portion of them. The sample gives about 200,000 clones, roughly 88% of which show up once; 5.6% is in the top ten. Sequences were obtained from PBMCs or T cells enriched from blood (not recorded which). The receptor set was obtained from a man in his forties with acute COVID-19. Each CDR3 is given with its conserved first and last residue. D genes are given only for firm matches. Not every row has a clone size; where given, it reads once, few, many or a size class.

V gene	clone size	J gene	D gene	CDR3 DNA	CDR3 protein
TRBV11-2	few	TRBJ1-6	NA	TGTGCCAGCAGCTCGCGGATTAATTCACCCCTCCACTTT	CASSSRINSPLHF
TRBV2	few	TRBJ1-4	NA	TGTGCCAGCAGTGAAAGGGGGGGAACCACTGAAAAACTGTTTTTT	CASSERGGTTEKLFF
TRBV28	NA	TRBJ1-2	NA	TGTGCCAGCAGAGATGCCCAGACACGGTCCTTCTATGGCTACACCTTC	CASRDAQTRSFYGYTF
TRBV28	NA	TRBJ2-6	NA	TGTGCCAGCAGTACCCAGGGAAATGGGGCCAACGTCCTGACTTTC	CASSTQGNGANVLTF
TRBV5-1	NA	TRBJ1-1	NA	TGCGCCAGCAGCTTGGCTCCGGAGGTTTCCGGGACTGAAGCTTTCTTT	CASSLAPEVSGTEAFF
TRBV5-1	NA	TRBJ1-4	TRBD1	TGCGCCAGCAGCTTTGGGGACAGAGATGAAAAACTGTTTTTT	CASSFGDRDEKLFF
TRBV7-2	NA	TRBJ2-7	TRBD2	TGTGCCAGCAGCTTGGGGGGGACTTCCCACGAGCAGTACTTC	CASSLGGTSHEQYF
TRBV4-2	NA	TRBJ2-5	NA	TGTGCCAGCAGCCAAGATCACGAGGGCCCTCGGGAGACCCAGTACTTC	CASSQDHEGPRETQYF
TRBV6-2/TRBV6-3	NA	TRBJ1-2	TRBD1	TGTGCCAGCAGTTACTCGACAGGGGGCTCACGTGGCTACACCTTC	CASSYSTGGSRGYTF
TRBV7-6	NA	TRBJ2-7	NA	TGTGCCAGCAGCCCTCTAGGTGGGGCTGACCTCTACGAGCAGTACTTC	CASSPLGGADLYEQYF
TRBV19	once	TRBJ2-2	NA	TGTGCCAGTAGTGCAGGGGTCACCGGGGAGCTGTTTTTT	CASSAGVTGELFF